The rows below give T cell receptor beta chains drawn from one sample of a study of T cell responses to AZD1222 COVID-19 vaccine. Profiled with immunoSEQ multiplex PCR; TCRdb holds only in-frame clones, not every one. The sample records some 86,000 clones, 90% being singletons. Source: peripheral blood, taken 28 days after the second AZD1222 dose. The receptors shown here come from an adult who received the AZD1222 COVID-19 vaccine. Both conserved end residues are part of each CDR3. A D gene is named only where the DNA matches it firmly. Not every row has a clone size; where given, it reads once, few, many or a size class.

>-|TRBJ1-2|-|TRBV11-1
CASSSPAGGVGGYTF
TGTGCCAGCAGCTCCCCCGCGGGGGGCGTGGGTGGCTACACCTTC
>TRBD2|TRBJ2-3|-|TRBV6-5
CASPGGTDTQYF
TGTGCCAGCCCGGGGGGGACAGATACGCAGTATTTT
>-|TRBJ2-5|-|TRBV27
CASSFLGAPVETQYF
TGTGCCAGCAGTTTTTTGGGGGCGCCGGTAGAGACCCAGTACTTC
>-|TRBJ2-7|-|TRBV3-1/TRBV3-2
CASSQGINSYEQYF
TGTGCCAGCAGCCAAGGTATCAACTCCTACGAGCAGTACTTC
>TRBD2|TRBJ2-3|-|TRBV14
CASSQDSSGGDTQYF
TGTGCCAGCAGCCAAGATTCTAGCGGGGGGGATACGCAGTATTTT
>TRBD1|TRBJ1-2|-|TRBV5-1
CASSLVGQGHIDGYTF
TGCGCCAGCAGCTTGGTGGGACAGGGACATATTGATGGCTACACCTTC
>-|TRBJ1-4|-|TRBV7-9
CASSPRGFSEKLFF
TGTGCCAGCAGCCCACGGGGCTTCAGTGAAAAACTGTTTTTT
>TRBD1|TRBJ2-5|-|TRBV3-1/TRBV3-2
CASSLGQRGETQYF
TGTGCCAGCAGCCTGGGACAGAGGGGGGAGACCCAGTACTTC
>TRBD1|TRBJ1-1|-|TRBV5-1
CASSLMDRATEAFF
TGCGCCAGCAGCTTGATGGACAGGGCCACTGAAGCTTTCTTT
>-|TRBJ2-5|-|TRBV5-1
CASSLGGWETQYF
TGCGCCAGCAGCTTGGGAGGGTGGGAGACCCAGTACTTC
>-|TRBJ1-1|once|TRBV7-2
CASSGLSGGTEAFF
TGTGCCAGCAGTGGATTATCGGGAGGTACTGAAGCTTTCTTT
>-|TRBJ2-1|-|TRBV5-1
CASSPGAGASYNEQFF
TGCGCCAGCAGCCCAGGAGCTGGGGCGTCCTACAATGAGCAGTTCTTC
>-|TRBJ1-2|once|TRBV7-2
CASSLDPGRTYYGYTF
TGTGCCAGCAGCTTAGACCCCGGACGGACCTACTATGGCTACACCTTC
>-|TRBJ1-6|-|TRBV5-3
CARSNPRAHGDSPLHF
TGTGCCAGAAGCAACCCCCGGGCCCATGGGGATTCACCCCTCCACTTT
>-|TRBJ1-6|-|TRBV5-4
CASSLRLDGGSPLHF
TGTGCCAGCAGCTTGCGACTGGACGGGGGTTCACCCCTCCACTTT
>TRBD1|TRBJ1-3|-|TRBV7-8
CASSLAGTGGGNTIYF
TGTGCCAGCAGCTTGGCCGGGACAGGGGGCGGGAACACCATATATTTT
>TRBD1|TRBJ1-6|-|TRBV3-1/TRBV3-2
CASSQGRDRDNSPLHF
TGTGCCAGCAGCCAAGGAAGGGACAGGGATAATTCACCCCTCCACTTT
>TRBD2|TRBJ2-7|few|TRBV7-2
CASSNSGASSYEQYF
TGTGCCAGCAGCAATAGCGGGGCTAGCTCCTACGAGCAGTACTTC
>-|TRBJ1-5|-|TRBV21-1
CASSKAIRQEDNQPQHF
TGTGCCAGCAGCAAAGCGATACGACAGGAGGACAATCAGCCCCAGCATTTT
>-|TRBJ1-3|-|TRBV10-3
CAISDSKGGNTIYF
TGTGCCATCAGTGACAGCAAGGGGGGAAACACCATATATTTT
>-|TRBJ1-2|-|TRBV28
CASSLGGYAGYTF
TGTGCCAGCAGTTTGGGGGGGTACGCGGGCTACACCTTC
>TRBD1|TRBJ1-4|-|TRBV5-1
CASSSTVGAQGELFF
TGCGCCAGCAGCTCCACGGTCGGGGCCCAGGGGGAACTGTTTTTT
>TRBD1|TRBJ1-2|few|TRBV9
CASSPGTGSVFRGYTF
TGTGCCAGCAGCCCCGGGACAGGGTCGGTCTTTAGAGGCTACACCTTC
>-|TRBJ1-2|-|TRBV19
CASSIETEGGYTF
TGTGCCAGTAGTATAGAGACAGAAGGTGGCTACACCTTC
>TRBD2|TRBJ2-2|once|TRBV4-3
CASSQDDSGGNTGELFF
TGCGCCAGCAGCCAAGATGATAGCGGGGGTAACACCGGGGAGCTGTTTTTT
>-|TRBJ1-5|-|TRBV6-6
CASSSDRIGSQPQHF
TGTGCCAGCAGCTCCGACAGGATAGGGTCTCAGCCCCAGCATTTT
>-|TRBJ1-2|once|TRBV19
CASRTMVDIINYGYTF
TGTGCCAGTAGAACCATGGTTGACATTATTAACTATGGCTACACCTTC
>TRBD1|TRBJ1-6|few|TRBV30
CAWRTRDRGSSPLHF
TGTGCCTGGAGGACTCGGGACAGGGGAAGTTCACCCCTCCACTTT
>-|TRBJ2-1|-|TRBV30
CAWSVLLGTYNEQFF
TGTGCCTGGAGTGTACTTCTAGGCACCTACAATGAGCAGTTCTTC
>-|TRBJ2-7|-|TRBV24-1
CATSDLFEQYF
TGTGCCACCAGTGATTTATTCGAGCAGTACTTC
>-|TRBJ1-4|-|TRBV19
CASSPPWGRLATNEKLFF
TGTGCCAGTAGTCCACCTTGGGGACGGCTGGCAACTAATGAAAAACTGTTTTTT
>-|TRBJ2-5|-|TRBV11-2
CASSFGLQETQYF
TGTGCCAGCAGCTTCGGGCTTCAAGAGACCCAGTACTTC
>-|TRBJ2-5|-|TRBV28
CASSPPRSGKETQYF
TGTGCCAGCAGTCCCCCCCGCTCAGGAAAAGAGACCCAGTACTTC
>-|TRBJ2-6|-|TRBV9
CASNRGPSGANVLTF
TGTGCCAGTAATCGGGGGCCCTCTGGGGCCAACGTCCTGACTTTC
>-|TRBJ1-1|-|TRBV5-1
CASSSQGMGTEAFF
TGCGCCAGCAGCTCTCAGGGGATGGGGACTGAAGCTTTCTTT
>TRBD1|TRBJ2-7|-|TRBV4-1
CASSQDLTGIEQYF
TGCGCCAGCAGCCAAGATTTGACAGGGATCGAGCAGTACTTC
>TRBD2|TRBJ2-3|once|TRBV7-2
CASSLDSGSGDTQYF
TGTGCCAGCAGCTTGGATAGCGGGTCCGGAGATACGCAGTATTTT
>-|TRBJ2-5|-|TRBV9
CASSVDRDTKTQYF
TGTGCCAGCAGCGTAGATCGGGACACGAAGACCCAGTACTTC
>-|TRBJ1-5|-|TRBV28
CASSFIAGVQVSNQPQHF
TGTGCCAGCAGTTTTATTGCGGGGGTACAGGTCAGCAATCAGCCCCAGCATTTT
>-|TRBJ2-7|-|TRBV13
CASSLGPRTRLSYEQYF
TGTGCCAGCAGCTTAGGCCCCCGGACACGTTTATCCTACGAGCAGTACTTC
>-|TRBJ2-2|-|TRBV11-3
CASSLAGTMNTGELFF
TGTGCCAGCAGCTTAGCCGGGACAATGAACACCGGGGAGCTGTTTTTT
>-|TRBJ2-7|once|TRBV5-1
CASSLRGGEQYF
TGCGCCAGCAGCTTGCGTGGGGGGGAGCAGTACTTC
>-|TRBJ2-5|-|TRBV5-1
CASSPLMQKETQYF
TGCGCCAGCAGCCCCCTGATGCAGAAAGAGACCCAGTACTTC